This T cell receptor beta chain was recorded in a study of CD8+ T cells in alopecia areata. Study context: Among treated patients, oral tofacitinib was administered at 5 to 10 mg twice daily.

Sequencing used cDNA as its template, made by extracting RNA and reverse transcribing it. Generated by immunoSEQ multiplex PCR, the TCRdb table keeps only in-frame clones and is missing some. This table has tens of thousands of clones, just over 45% appearing once. Treatment here: oral pan-JAK inhibitor, 5-10 mg twice daily. V was trimmed by 0 bases and J by 5 bases, leaving 12 bases between them. CDR1 and CDR2 from the germline V gene are SGDLS and YYNGEE. The CDR3 contains 14 residues. The sequences come from CD8+ T cells sorted from blood, collected at approximately week 36, from a patient treated with tofacitinib. The TCR originated in a human donor with alopecia areata. This rearrangement joins TRBV9 to TRBJ2-7; D ambiguous. CDR3 sequence: CASSVGSSPHEQYF. The CDR3 DNA reads as TGTGCCAGCAGCGTAGGTAGCAGCCCCCACGAGCAGTACTTC.